This T cell receptor (beta chain) was sequenced in a study of PD-1 blockade in mismatch repair-deficient tumors. The study, taken as a whole, reports: Tumor-resident clones, often undetectable pretreatment in blood, expanded then contracted after pembrolizumab.

PCR or immunohistochemistry showed mismatch repair deficiency in every enrolled patient. TCRs were sequenced from a few patients responding to pembrolizumab. The length of the CDR3 is 12 residues. V was clipped by 5 bases and J by 6 bases, with 7 bases between them. CDR1 is SGHTA, CDR2 FQGTGA, per germline. This clone occurred once. What it recognizes is unknown. Here immunoSEQ multiplex PCR was the method, and the copy in TCRdb shows in-frame clones only, minus some. In the table there are about 18,000 clones, approximately 80% of which are singletons. This sequence was found in an adult with mismatch repair-deficient cancer. This rearrangement joins TRBV7-3 to TRBJ2-2; no definite D call. The sample consisted of PBMCs, taken approximately five months after starting pembrolizumab. The CDR3 DNA follows: TGTGCCAGCAGCCCCCCCTCCGGGGAGCTGTTTTTT. Its translation is CASSPPSGELFF.